This entry concerns a single T cell receptor (beta chain). Antigen unknown. Vbeta (60) and Jbeta (13) primers were used in the PCR. The protocol was immunoSEQ multiplex PCR, while the TCRdb copy is restricted to in-frame clones and leaves out a portion. The sample gives about 110,000 clones, around three quarters of which show up once; about 8% is in the top ten. The CDR3 loop spans 19 amino acids. V lost 3 bases, J lost 6 bases, and 18 bases stayed unmatched. Germline CDR1 is LNHDA and CDR2 is SQIVND (reference sequence). This record comes from a study of cytomegalovirus exposure and HLA in healthy donors. General observations from the study: TCR beta V- and J-gene trimming was later associated with a missense DCLRE1C variant. CMV serostatus was the sole immune exposure information available.

Sequenced material: PBMCs. The chain recombines TRBV19 with TRBJ1-5; 9 nucleotides line up with TRBD1. The receptor's source is a man aged 30 to 39 in good health and CMV-seronegative. The CDR3 loop reads CASSILRHTGTGRLQPQHF. The DNA for the CDR3 is TGTGCCAGTAGTATTCTGCGCCACACCGGGACAGGGAGGCTTCAGCCCCAGCATTTT.